This TCR beta chain came from a study of T cell responses to AZD1222 COVID-19 vaccine. The CDR3 totals 13 residues. The V gene's germline CDR1 is MNHEY and CDR2 SVGEGT. Between the trimmed V and J ends, which lost 4 bases and 3 bases, there was a span of 8 bases. Data came from immunoSEQ multiplex PCR; TCRdb stores just in-frame clones and leaves some out. Of about 70,000 clones listed, 85% are singletons. This clone was counted a single time. The sample was peripheral blood, taken on day 0 of AZD1222 vaccination. J is TRBJ2-3 and V is TRBV6-2 or TRBV6-3; D gene ambiguous. This clonotype was sampled from an adult in good health. CDR3 loop: CASSFQVTDTQYF. DNA of the CDR3: TGTGCCAGCAGTTTTCAGGTGACAGATACGCAGTATTTT.